This T cell receptor (beta chain) was recovered during a study of blood T cells in healthy people across ages (dated by TCRdb to between 2014 and 2017). The study in broad terms: In model experiments, template switching captured about one uniquely barcoded TCR beta cDNA molecule for every two T cells. Age-related changes in TCR beta repertoire diversity were measured in the study by deep sequencing normalized with unique cDNA molecular identifiers. To avoid experimental bias, donors of different ages were randomly spread across the sequencing lanes. For two donors (one aged 18 to 30 and one aged 80 or older), the study analyzed two additional independent replicas of 1 million unique cDNA reads from the same blood draw. The donors were divided into four age groups: young (average around 17 years), middle-aged (around 41), aged (around 59) and long-lived (around 87). The paper's findings and limits, for the study overall: Conclusive comparison of naive and antigen-experienced compartments was prevented by the profiling of bulk unsorted PBMCs. Observed TCR beta diversity correlated strongly with the percentage of naive T cells measured by flow cytometry. Donor CMV infection status was unknown, potentially confounding age-related changes in expanded clonotypes. Compared with the aged group, the long-lived group had more naive CD4+ T cells, fewer expanded clones and increased TCR diversity, a pattern suggesting age selection. Estimates of total diversity based on one million sequenced T cells were considered lower bounds and underestimates. As age increased, observed TCR beta diversity per million T cells dropped in a roughly linear way, and a significant reduction was already evident by age 40.

Donors were a few dozen systemically healthy Caucasian individuals from Russia aged about 6 to 100 years. Each donor gave about 11 milliliters of peripheral blood, drawn into EDTA-treated Vacutainer tubes. PBMCs were isolated by Ficoll-Paque density-gradient centrifugation, with at least 7 million obtained per sample. Total RNA, at least 6 micrograms per sample, was extracted from PBMCs with Trizol reagent. For every donor, an aliquot of PBMCs went through flow cytometry to measure the percentages of naive CD45RAhigh/CD27high T cells. Trimming removed 5 bases from V and 6 bases from J, leaving 15 bases between the germline ends. Counted from cysteine to phenylalanine, this CDR3 has 14 amino acids. Only CDR3 DNA is held: 42 bases, read in frame from base 1. Comment on this clonotype: The antigen it recognizes is unknown. Base qualities are not recorded, but no much larger clone differs from it by a single base.

The receptor library was made with 5' RACE. Sequencing relied on an Illumina HiSeq 2500. A second PCR of about 6 to 12 cycles was run with a J-beta primer mix and a sample-barcoded 5' primer. A template-switch 5' adaptor carrying 12 random nucleotides introduced a unique molecular identifier onto each TCR beta cDNA molecule. Each sample yielded at least 2.5 million CDR3-containing paired-end reads. First-strand cDNA synthesis was performed from all RNA using the Mint cDNA synthesis kit, with priming by a TRBC-specific oligonucleotide. After uracil-DNA glycosylase treatment, a first 18-cycle PCR used universal primers M1SS and BC2_uni_R on all cDNA. From the authors' description of their analysis: For normalization, 1 million high-quality reads were randomly selected from each sample, with every read carrying a distinct molecular identifier. Reads with shared molecular identifiers were discarded instead of being binned into consensus sequences. MiTCR, set to a Q25 quality threshold and the strictest error-elimination algorithm, was used for CDR3 identification, clonotype clustering and error correction. A nonparametric unseen species model with Euler transformation was used to estimate a lower bound on total TCR beta diversity. In TCRdb, the public reads were trimmed at Q25 with fastp and aligned with MiXCR, with productive beta chains retained. Rows matching on CDR3 protein sequence are summarized as one entry with the most common DNA and genes. TCRdb assigned the V and J calls; the authors' analysis was not used. Here the sample has 600,000 to 1,000,000 distinct CDR3 sequences; about 62% occur a single time. The ten top clones hold roughly 20% of the sample.

The sequenced sample was blood. The sequence derives from a man younger than 45 in good health. The V gene is TRBV12-3 or TRBV12-4 and the J gene is TRBJ2-3, with no confidently assigned D gene. The DNA sequence follows: TGTGCCAGCAGTCTGGGCTCCGAGGTGGATACGCAGTATTTT. Translation gives CASSLGSEVDTQYF.